Listed below are T cell receptor beta chains from one sample, sequenced in a study of control samples from healthy donors and cancer patients. Data came from immunoSEQ multiplex PCR; TCRdb stores just in-frame clones and leaves some out. The sample carries about 110,000 clones, just under 85% recorded once. The material sequenced was blood. These receptors came from a man younger than 35 in good health. CDR3s include the opening cysteine and the closing phenylalanine or tryptophan. Each record gives: D gene, J gene, clone size, V gene, CDR3 DNA, CDR3 protein. The D gene is left open where the match is weak. Expanded clones are given a class, and other clones once, few, many or no size at all.

d_call: NA
j_call: TRBJ2-5
clone_size: NA
v_call: TRBV30
cdr3_nt: TGTGCCTGGAGTCAGGAATTGAGAGAGACCCAGTACTTC
cdr3_aa: CAWSQELRETQYF

d_call: NA
j_call: TRBJ1-6
clone_size: NA
v_call: TRBV5-1
cdr3_nt: TGCGCCAGCAGCCCTTGGGGCAGTTCACCCCTCCACTTT
cdr3_aa: CASSPWGSSPLHF

d_call: NA
j_call: TRBJ2-2
clone_size: few
v_call: TRBV7-8
cdr3_nt: TGTGCCAGCAGCTTATTAAGAGCCGGGGAGCTGTTTTTT
cdr3_aa: CASSLLRAGELFF

d_call: NA
j_call: TRBJ2-6
clone_size: NA
v_call: TRBV7-6
cdr3_nt: TGTGCCAGCAGCAACAAATACTCTGGGGCCAACGTCCTGACTTTC
cdr3_aa: CASSNKYSGANVLTF

d_call: TRBD2
j_call: TRBJ2-1
clone_size: NA
v_call: TRBV19
cdr3_nt: TGTGCCAGTAGTCCTTTAGCGGGGGGGTTTGGTGAGCAGTTCTTC
cdr3_aa: CASSPLAGGFGEQFF

d_call: TRBD1
j_call: TRBJ1-1
clone_size: few
v_call: TRBV6-5
cdr3_nt: TGTGCCAGCAGGGTACAGGGGTACACTGAAGCTTTCTTT
cdr3_aa: CASRVQGYTEAFF

d_call: TRBD1
j_call: TRBJ2-7
clone_size: few
v_call: TRBV28
cdr3_nt: TGTGCCAGCAGTCTCTACTCGACAGGGAACTCCTACGAGCAGTACTTC
cdr3_aa: CASSLYSTGNSYEQYF

d_call: NA
j_call: TRBJ1-1
clone_size: NA
v_call: TRBV6-5
cdr3_nt: TGTGCCAGCAGTTACGGCACTGAAGCTTTCTTT
cdr3_aa: CASSYGTEAFF

d_call: NA
j_call: TRBJ1-2
clone_size: once
v_call: TRBV19
cdr3_nt: TGTGCCAGTAGTCCAACTACCGGGACGGTTATCTATGGCTACACCTTC
cdr3_aa: CASSPTTGTVIYGYTF

d_call: NA
j_call: TRBJ2-3
clone_size: NA
v_call: TRBV7-9
cdr3_nt: TGTGCCAGCAGCCTCGCCAGCCAGGCCGCAGATACGCAGTATTTT
cdr3_aa: CASSLASQAADTQYF

d_call: TRBD1
j_call: TRBJ1-5
clone_size: NA
v_call: TRBV15
cdr3_nt: TGTGCCACCAGCAGCGACAGGGGGCCTGAGGCCCAGCATTTT
cdr3_aa: CATSSDRGPEAQHF

d_call: TRBD2
j_call: TRBJ2-3
clone_size: NA
v_call: TRBV4-2
cdr3_nt: TGTGCCAGCAGCCAAGAGGGACTAGCGGCCGGGGGGGACACAGATACGCAGTATTTT
cdr3_aa: CASSQEGLAAGGDTDTQYF

d_call: TRBD1
j_call: TRBJ1-2
clone_size: NA
v_call: TRBV4-1
cdr3_nt: TGCGCCAGCAGCCAAGAAGGGACAGTGTACTATGGCTACACCTTC
cdr3_aa: CASSQEGTVYYGYTF

d_call: NA
j_call: TRBJ2-2
clone_size: NA
v_call: TRBV19
cdr3_nt: TGTGCCAGTAATTCAGGGAACACCGGGGAGCTGTTTTTT
cdr3_aa: CASNSGNTGELFF

d_call: NA
j_call: TRBJ1-3
clone_size: NA
v_call: TRBV11-2
cdr3_nt: TGTGCCAGCAGCTCCATCTCTGGAAACACCATATATTTT
cdr3_aa: CASSSISGNTIYF

d_call: NA
j_call: TRBJ2-7
clone_size: once
v_call: TRBV11-3
cdr3_nt: TGTGCCAGCAGCTTAGAAGTAGGGACCGAGCAGTACTTC
cdr3_aa: CASSLEVGTEQYF

d_call: NA
j_call: TRBJ1-1
clone_size: NA
v_call: TRBV5-6
cdr3_nt: TGTGCCAGCAGCTTGGTTCACCAGAACACTGAAGCTTTCTTT
cdr3_aa: CASSLVHQNTEAFF

d_call: TRBD2
j_call: TRBJ2-1
clone_size: once
v_call: TRBV3-1/TRBV3-2
cdr3_nt: TGTGCCAGCAGCCAAGCCCCTTGGGACGGGGGGGTTTCCTACAATGAGCAGTTCTTC
cdr3_aa: CASSQAPWDGGVSYNEQFF

d_call: NA
j_call: TRBJ1-2
clone_size: NA
v_call: TRBV3-1/TRBV3-2
cdr3_nt: TGTGCCAGCAGCCAACAGAGAGGGACCGGCTACACCTTC
cdr3_aa: CASSQQRGTGYTF

d_call: NA
j_call: TRBJ2-5
clone_size: once
v_call: TRBV24-1
cdr3_nt: TGTGCCACCAGTGAGTCTGGGGAGACCCAGTACTTC
cdr3_aa: CATSESGETQYF

d_call: NA
j_call: TRBJ2-3
clone_size: NA
v_call: TRBV2
cdr3_nt: TGTGCCAGCAGTCCCCGGGCAGGGAACCCCACAGATACGCAGTATTTT
cdr3_aa: CASSPRAGNPTDTQYF

d_call: NA
j_call: TRBJ2-2
clone_size: NA
v_call: TRBV7-2
cdr3_nt: TGTGCCAGCAGCTTCCATTCCGAGGGGGACACCGGGGAGCTGTTTTTT
cdr3_aa: CASSFHSEGDTGELFF

d_call: NA
j_call: TRBJ1-1
clone_size: NA
v_call: TRBV28
cdr3_nt: TGTGCCAGCAGTATCCGTCCGGGGCGGACTGAAGCTTTCTTT
cdr3_aa: CASSIRPGRTEAFF

d_call: NA
j_call: TRBJ1-6
clone_size: NA
v_call: TRBV28
cdr3_nt: TGTGCCAGCAGTTTACTCAATTCACCCCTCCACTTT
cdr3_aa: CASSLLNSPLHF

d_call: NA
j_call: TRBJ1-6
clone_size: few
v_call: TRBV2
cdr3_nt: TGTGCCAGCGAGAGGGAGGGCAATTCACCCCTCCACTTT
cdr3_aa: CASEREGNSPLHF

d_call: TRBD1
j_call: TRBJ1-4
clone_size: NA
v_call: TRBV2
cdr3_nt: TGTGCCAGCCAGAGGACAGGGGGTTATGAAAAACTGTTTTTT
cdr3_aa: CASQRTGGYEKLFF

d_call: NA
j_call: TRBJ2-5
clone_size: NA
v_call: TRBV27
cdr3_nt: TGTGCCAGCAGTAGACTGGGGCAGGGTGTATTTGAGACCCAGTACTTC
cdr3_aa: CASSRLGQGVFETQYF

d_call: NA
j_call: TRBJ2-3
clone_size: NA
v_call: TRBV25-1
cdr3_nt: TGTGCCAGCAGTGGAGGGAGGAGGCAGTATTTT
cdr3_aa: CASSGGRRQYF

d_call: NA
j_call: TRBJ2-1
clone_size: once
v_call: TRBV6-8
cdr3_nt: TGTGCCAGCAGCTCGCAACTAGGACAAATTTACAATGAGCAGTTCTTC
cdr3_aa: CASSSQLGQIYNEQFF

d_call: NA
j_call: TRBJ1-2
clone_size: NA
v_call: TRBV7-8
cdr3_nt: TGTGCCAGCAGCTTAGATACAGTCAACTATGGCTACACCTTC
cdr3_aa: CASSLDTVNYGYTF

d_call: TRBD2
j_call: TRBJ2-7
clone_size: NA
v_call: TRBV3-1/TRBV3-2
cdr3_nt: TGTGCCAGCAGCTTACGGGGGGGCTACGAGCAGTACTTC
cdr3_aa: CASSLRGGYEQYF

d_call: NA
j_call: TRBJ1-2
clone_size: NA
v_call: TRBV10-3
cdr3_nt: TGTGCCATCAGTGATGACAGTGCCAACTATGGCTACACCTTC
cdr3_aa: CAISDDSANYGYTF

d_call: TRBD1
j_call: TRBJ1-2
clone_size: NA
v_call: TRBV20-1
cdr3_nt: TGCAGTGCTAGTTACGGGACAGGCCTTGGTGGCTACACCTTC
cdr3_aa: CSASYGTGLGGYTF

d_call: NA
j_call: TRBJ2-5
clone_size: NA
v_call: TRBV19
cdr3_nt: TGTGCCAGTGGACCCGATCAGTTGCAGACCCAGTACTTC
cdr3_aa: CASGPDQLQTQYF

d_call: NA
j_call: TRBJ1-1
clone_size: NA
v_call: TRBV4-3
cdr3_nt: TGCGCCAGCAGCCAAGACAGGGGACGGGCTTTCTTT
cdr3_aa: CASSQDRGRAFF

d_call: NA
j_call: TRBJ2-1
clone_size: NA
v_call: TRBV7-2
cdr3_nt: TGTGCCAGCAGCTTAGACTGGGGGAACAATGAGCAGTTCTTC
cdr3_aa: CASSLDWGNNEQFF

d_call: NA
j_call: TRBJ2-5
clone_size: NA
v_call: TRBV4-2
cdr3_nt: TGTGCCAGCGCCTTCCAAGAGACCCAGTACTTC
cdr3_aa: CASAFQETQYF

d_call: TRBD1
j_call: TRBJ1-5
clone_size: few
v_call: TRBV28
cdr3_nt: TGTGCCAGCAGCCCGAACGACAGGGGTTGGGAAGGGCAGCCCCAGCATTTT
cdr3_aa: CASSPNDRGWEGQPQHF

d_call: NA
j_call: TRBJ2-5
clone_size: NA
v_call: TRBV2
cdr3_nt: TGTGCCAGCAGTGGGCGGGGAGAGACCCAGTACTTC
cdr3_aa: CASSGRGETQYF

d_call: NA
j_call: TRBJ2-1
clone_size: NA
v_call: TRBV24-1
cdr3_nt: TGTGCCACACAGGGATTAGGTGAGCAGTTCTTC
cdr3_aa: CATQGLGEQFF

d_call: NA
j_call: TRBJ2-1
clone_size: NA
v_call: TRBV6-2/TRBV6-3
cdr3_nt: TGTGCCAGCAGTTACAGGGTTGAGCAGTTCTTC
cdr3_aa: CASSYRVEQFF

d_call: NA
j_call: TRBJ2-2
clone_size: NA
v_call: TRBV9
cdr3_nt: TGTGCCAGCAGCGTAGGCGGAGGGCGGTGGACCGGGGAGCTGTTTTTT
cdr3_aa: CASSVGGGRWTGELFF

d_call: NA
j_call: TRBJ2-3
clone_size: NA
v_call: TRBV6-5
cdr3_nt: TGTGCCAGCAGTTACGGCCGCCAACGCACAGATACGCAGTATTTT
cdr3_aa: CASSYGRQRTDTQYF

d_call: TRBD2
j_call: TRBJ2-7
clone_size: NA
v_call: TRBV18
cdr3_nt: TGTGCCAGCTCACAGGGACTAGCGGGGACCTACGAGCAGTACTTC
cdr3_aa: CASSQGLAGTYEQYF

d_call: NA
j_call: TRBJ2-7
clone_size: NA
v_call: TRBV28
cdr3_nt: TGTGCCAGCAGTTTATCAAGCTACGAGCAGTACTTC
cdr3_aa: CASSLSSYEQYF

d_call: NA
j_call: TRBJ1-3
clone_size: few
v_call: TRBV4-3
cdr3_nt: TGCGCCAGCAGCCAAAACTTCGACTCATCTGGAAACACCATATATTTT
cdr3_aa: CASSQNFDSSGNTIYF

d_call: NA
j_call: TRBJ1-6
clone_size: NA
v_call: TRBV11-2
cdr3_nt: TGTGCCAGCAGCACCCAGGCGTATTCACCCCTCCACTTT
cdr3_aa: CASSTQAYSPLHF

d_call: TRBD1
j_call: TRBJ2-2
clone_size: NA
v_call: TRBV7-8
cdr3_nt: TGTGCCAGCAGCTTAGCGGACAGGGTGGCCGGGGAGCTGTTTTTT
cdr3_aa: CASSLADRVAGELFF

d_call: NA
j_call: TRBJ1-1
clone_size: NA
v_call: TRBV28
cdr3_nt: TGTGCCAGCATCCTCGATGACAGCAACACTGAAGCTTTCTTT
cdr3_aa: CASILDDSNTEAFF

d_call: NA
j_call: TRBJ1-2
clone_size: once
v_call: TRBV9
cdr3_nt: TGTGCCAGCAGCGTACTGAAGCGGACGGGGCATGGCTACACCTTC
cdr3_aa: CASSVLKRTGHGYTF

d_call: NA
j_call: TRBJ1-4
clone_size: NA
v_call: TRBV5-1
cdr3_nt: TGCGCCAGCAGCGGGGACAACAGAGAAAAACTGTTTTTT
cdr3_aa: CASSGDNREKLFF

d_call: NA
j_call: TRBJ2-2
clone_size: NA
v_call: TRBV25-1
cdr3_nt: TGTGCCAGCAGTGGTAGGCAGCCATCGAACACCGGGGAGCTGTTTTTT
cdr3_aa: CASSGRQPSNTGELFF

d_call: NA
j_call: TRBJ1-1
clone_size: once
v_call: TRBV3-1/TRBV3-2
cdr3_nt: TGTGCCAGCAGCTCAACGTCGATTGCTTTCTTT
cdr3_aa: CASSSTSIAFF

d_call: TRBD1
j_call: TRBJ2-5
clone_size: NA
v_call: TRBV5-1
cdr3_nt: TGCGCCAGCCGTACCGGGACAGGGCAAGAGACCCAGTACTTC
cdr3_aa: CASRTGTGQETQYF

d_call: NA
j_call: TRBJ2-5
clone_size: once
v_call: TRBV3-1/TRBV3-2
cdr3_nt: TGTGCCAGCAGCCAAGAGAGGGCCCAAAAGGCCCAGTACTTC
cdr3_aa: CASSQERAQKAQYF

d_call: NA
j_call: TRBJ2-7
clone_size: NA
v_call: TRBV11-3
cdr3_nt: TGTGCCAGCAGCTTCGCATCGGCACCTTACGAGCAGTACTTC
cdr3_aa: CASSFASAPYEQYF

d_call: TRBD1
j_call: TRBJ1-4
clone_size: NA
v_call: TRBV18
cdr3_nt: TGTGCCAGCTCACCGGGACAGGGTAATGAAAAACTGTTTTTT
cdr3_aa: CASSPGQGNEKLFF

d_call: NA
j_call: TRBJ1-2
clone_size: NA
v_call: TRBV9
cdr3_nt: TGTGCCAGCAGCGTAGGGGCGGGGGCGAGACCCTATGGCTACACCTTC
cdr3_aa: CASSVGAGARPYGYTF

d_call: TRBD1
j_call: TRBJ1-1
clone_size: NA
v_call: TRBV19
cdr3_nt: TGTGCCAGTAGTATTCGGGACAGGGCAGGATGGGTGAACACTGAAGCTTTCTTT
cdr3_aa: CASSIRDRAGWVNTEAFF